Presented here are 3 T cell receptor beta chains from one specimen sequenced in a study of identical twins. One entry per CDR3 protein, called by TCRdb with MiXCR from the 5' RACE reads. The sample has some 730,000 distinct CDR3 sequences, 15% to 20% seen once; the top ten hold over 10%. The sample also formed part of further work on T cells expressing NK-cell markers.

The specimen sequenced was PBMCs. These receptors came from a woman younger than 30 in good health.

This clonotype has a handful of counts. The gene calls are TRBV2 and TRBJ2-1; 8 nucleotides align to TRBD1. CDR3 length: 13 amino acids. V lost 7 bases to trimming and J lost 8 bases; unmatched junction nucleotides: 7. In germline, CDR1 is SNHLY, CDR2 FYNNEI. Here the CDR3 DNA reads TGTGCCAGCACCGGACAGGGTTTAGATGAGCAGTTCTTC. This translates into CASTGQGLDEQFF.

The chain carries TRBV4-2 and TRBJ1-4, with a weak D call TRBD1 (6 bases). V lost 4 bases to trimming and J lost 4 bases, with 22 bases between them. The CDR3 totals 18 residues. CDR1 and CDR2 (germline): LGHNA, YNFKEQ. The CDR3 region has the DNA TGTGCCAGCAGCCTGACAGCCCTCCAACAGGGAAGTAATGAAAAACTGTTTTTT. Protein sequence: CASSLTALQQGSNEKLFF.

This clonotype came up a few times. The chain joins TRBV20-1 to TRBJ2-1, with TRBD2 matching over 7 bases. V was pared by 6 bases and J by 8 bases, with 10 bases of the junction left unmatched. The germline V gene has CDR1 DFQATT and CDR2 SNEGSKA (reference sequence). The CDR3 totals 13 residues. The CDR3 nucleotides are TGCAGTGCCCCCCCGGCGGGAGCGGATGAGCAGTTCTTC. It is translated as CSAPPAGADEQFF.